Listed here are 21 T cell receptor beta chains from one sample, sequenced in a study of T-cell memory formation after mild COVID-19. TCRdb independently ran MiXCR on the 5' RACE reads; one entry per CDR3 protein. This sample has approximately 190,000 distinct CDR3 sequences, with about 18% found just once. Sequencing was carried out using PBMCs or a T cell subset sorted from them (not recorded which). The receptor set was obtained from an adult woman who had mild COVID-19 (a few samples of this study predate the infection). Cell type and time point are not known.

The V and J genes are TRBV12-3 or TRBV12-4 and TRBJ1-1; no reliable D call. The CDR3 length is 15 residues. V lost 3 bases and J lost 0, with 11 bases in between. The CDR3 nucleotides are TGTGCCAGCAGTTTCTCGGGGATCATGAACACTGAAGCTTTCTTT. Residues: CASSFSGIMNTEAFF.

This clonotype was detected a few times. V is TRBV20-1 and J is TRBJ1-4; no definite D call. The CDR3 sequence is 14 residues long. Germline assignment: CDR1 DFQATT and CDR2 SNEGSKA (reference sequence). V lost 0 bases and J 2 bases, leaving 7 bases between the germline ends. The CDR3 protein is CSARDRQTNEKLFF. CDR3 DNA sequence: TGCAGTGCTAGAGATAGGCAGACTAATGAAAAACTGTTTTTT.

The genes are TRBV9 and TRBJ2-1; 7 bases agree with TRBD2. V was pared by 0 bases and J by 1 base, with 4 bases of the junction left unmatched. Germline CDR1 and CDR2: SGDLS and YYNGEE. The CDR3 has 16 residues. CDR3 region: CASSVGLAASYNEQFF. The DNA for the CDR3 is TGTGCCAGCAGCGTAGGGCTAGCGGCTTCCTACAATGAGCAGTTCTTC.

This clonotype came up a few times. The J gene is TRBJ2-3, the V gene TRBV12-3 or TRBV12-4, with a weak D call TRBD1 (5 bases). V was trimmed by 4 bases and J by 0 bases, leaving 17 bases between them. This CDR3 has 17 residues. The CDR3 protein is CASSWAPPRASTDTQYF. The CDR3 DNA sequence: TGTGCCAGCAGTTGGGCCCCCCCCAGGGCTAGCACAGATACGCAGTATTTT.

This clonotype was seen a handful of times. The rearrangement uses TRBV5-1 and TRBJ2-3; TRBD2 agrees at 7 bases. The CDR3 sequence is 16 residues long. Germline assignment: CDR1 SGHRS and CDR2 YFSETQ. V shed 4 bases, J shed 1 base, and the junction held 9 bases outside the gene matches. CDR3 in amino acids: CASSLPALAGTDTQYF. The CDR3 nucleotides are TGCGCCAGCAGCCTCCCCGCGCTAGCGGGCACAGATACGCAGTATTTT.

The chain uses TRBV5-1 and TRBJ2-1; 8 bases fit TRBD1. V dropped 5 bases and J dropped 2; count of bases not matched to a gene: 6. CDR1 is SGHRS and CDR2 is YFSETQ in the germline V gene. The CDR3 covers 15 residues. CDR3 protein: CASSYIQGAYNEQFF. The CDR3 bases are TGCGCCAGCAGTTACATACAGGGGGCCTACAATGAGCAGTTCTTC.

The chain employs TRBV10-3 and TRBJ2-1; 7 nucleotides agree with TRBD2. V shed 4 bases and J 15 bases; nucleotides not matched to a gene: 12. The germline V gene has CDR1 ENHRY and CDR2 SYGVKD. The CDR3 length is 13 residues. The CDR3 DNA reads TGTGCCATCAGTGGAACGGGACTACCTCCGCCGTTCTTC. Encoded protein: CAISGTGLPPPFF.

This clonotype was recorded many times. CDR3 DNA: TGTGCCATCAGTGGGGTTGAAGGACAGAACTACGAGCAGTACTTC. Translated, it gives CAISGVEGQNYEQYF. V is TRBV10-3 and J is TRBJ2-7; a possible D gene is TRBD1 (6 bases). V was cut by 4 bases and J by 3 bases, with 16 bases left in between. The CDR3 runs 15 residues. Germline loops: CDR1 ENHRY, CDR2 SYGVKD.

This clonotype was counted between two and nine times. The chain uses TRBV7-6 and TRBJ2-1; 8 nucleotides line up with TRBD2. This CDR3 has 16 amino acids. Germline-derived CDR1 and CDR2 are SGHVS and FNYEAQ. Trimming at V came to 4 bases and at J to 6 bases, leaving 11 bases not matched to a gene. DNA for the CDR3: TGTGCCAGCAGCTCACCCCCGGGCGGGGGGTCCAATGAGCAGTTCTTC. Encoded protein: CASSSPPGGGSNEQFF.

Worth noting for this clonotype: A junction boundary mismatches the germline segment, possibly from a read error. The CDR3 DNA reads as TGTGCCAGCAGTGGGCAGGGGGGTAGCAATCAGCCACAGCATTTT. Protein product: CASSGQGGSNQPQHF. The chain recombines TRBV2 with TRBJ1-5; 7 nucleotides agree with TRBD1. The CDR3 is made up of 15 amino acids. Germline CDR1 and CDR2: SNHLY and FYNNEI.

This clonotype occurred a few times. The V gene is TRBV6-6, the J gene TRBJ1-5, with D possibly TRBD1 on 5 matching bases. Germline lookup yields CDR1 MNHNY and CDR2 SVGAGI (reference sequence). The ends were cut back, 2 bases at V and 1 base at J, with 15 bases in the middle. The CDR3 is made up of 17 amino acids. CDR3 amino acids: CASSYPGRQESNQPQHF. CDR3 in DNA: TGTGCCAGCAGTTACCCAGGGAGGCAGGAAAGCAATCAGCCCCAGCATTTT.

The rearrangement joins TRBV24-1 to TRBJ2-7; perhaps TRBD2 as D (6 bases). The CDR3 loop spans 13 amino acids. CDR1 is KGHDR and CDR2 is SFDVKD in the germline V gene. Trimming stripped 5 bases from V and 6 bases from J, with 13 bases between. The CDR3 spells CATSVAGTREQYF. CDR3 bases: TGTGCCACCAGTGTTGCAGGGACTCGCGAGCAGTACTTC.

In this sample, this clonotype turned up once. The CDR3 DNA sequence: TGTGCCAGCAGTTCGGGCCTTGGAAACACCATATATTTT. As protein: CASSSGLGNTIYF. The genes are TRBV27 and TRBJ1-3; D gene ambiguous. The CDR3 has 13 residues. Germline loops: CDR1 MNHEY, CDR2 SMNVEV (reference sequence). Deletions cut 4 bases from V and 3 bases from J, with 7 bases between.

There are a few counts of this clonotype. The CDR3 DNA is TGTGCCAGCAGCCGGGGGGTCGGACAGGGAATGTACACTGAAGCTTTCTTT. This encodes CASSRGVGQGMYTEAFF. The chain recombines TRBV7-9 with TRBJ1-1, with 8 bases matching TRBD1. The CDR3 is 17 amino acids. In germline, CDR1 is SEHNR, CDR2 FQNEAQ (reference sequence). After removal of 5 bases from V and 3 bases from J, the junction contained 14 bases not matched to a gene.

This clonotype was observed many times. The chain couples TRBV29-1 to TRBJ2-3; 9 bases agree with TRBD2. Germline CDR1 SQVTM, CDR2 ANQGSEA. Germline trimming cut 7 bases from V and 9 bases from J; bases unmatched to any gene: 11. CDR3 length: 13 amino acids. The CDR3 sequence: CSALAGDGVTQYF. CDR3 DNA sequence: TGCAGCGCCTTAGCGGGAGACGGGGTGACGCAGTATTTT.

For the CDR3, the DNA is TGTGCCAGCAGCCTCCGGGTCCGGGACGAGCAGTACTTC. Protein: CASSLRVRDEQYF. The V call is TRBV9, the J call TRBJ2-7; D is unclear. The CDR3 runs 13 residues. The germline gives CDR1 SGDLS, CDR2 YYNGEE. V was shortened by 4 bases and J by 5 bases, with 13 bases between the two germline ends.

This clonotype was recorded at least ten times. The CDR3 protein is CASSLLGDSYEQYF. CDR3 sequence (DNA): TGTGCCAGCAGTCTCCTCGGAGACTCCTACGAGCAGTACTTC. The genes are TRBV12-3 or TRBV12-4 and TRBJ2-7; D is uncertain. The CDR3 contains 14 residues. Deletions cut 5 bases from V and 0 bases from J, with 11 bases between.

This clonotype was seen more than once but under ten times. The chain links TRBV5-1 to TRBJ2-5; no firm D call. Between the trimmed V and J ends, which lost 4 bases and 4 bases, there was a span of 11 bases. CDR3 length equals 13 residues. The germline V gene encodes CDR1 SGHRS and CDR2 YFSETQ. CDR3 in DNA: TGCGCCAGCAGCCCATCGCCTGGAGAGACCCAGTACTTC. Translation: CASSPSPGETQYF.

This clonotype has at least ten counts. This chain uses TRBV2 with TRBJ2-7; D perhaps matches TRBD2 (5 bases). Looked up from germline, CDR1 is SNHLY and CDR2 is FYNNEI. V lost 3 bases to trimming and J lost 2 bases, with 11 bases between them. This CDR3 has 14 amino acids. In nucleotides, the CDR3 is TGTGCCAGCAGTGAGAGTAGCGTCACCTACGAGCAGTACTTC. Amino acid sequence: CASSESSVTYEQYF.

This clonotype has more than one count but fewer than ten. The chain links TRBV2 to TRBJ1-1; the match to TRBD1 covers 9 bases. The CDR3 consists of 15 residues. CDR1 and CDR2 (germline): SNHLY, FYNNEI. V shed 6 bases, J shed 5 bases, and the junction held 10 bases outside the gene matches. The CDR3 DNA reads TGTGCCAGCAGCCCACAGGGGGCGGGTGGAACTGAAGCTTTCTTT. Its translation is CASSPQGAGGTEAFF.

This clonotype has at least ten counts. This chain links TRBV12-3 or TRBV12-4 with TRBJ2-5, with D perhaps TRBD2 (6 bases). The CDR3 runs 13 residues. Trimming took 3 bases from V and 5 from J, leaving 10 bases between them. CDR3 DNA: TGTGCCAGCAGTTTGGGGGGTCTCGAGACCCAGTACTTC. Amino acid sequence: CASSLGGLETQYF.